The text below deals with one T cell receptor beta chain. The antigen remains unidentified. The CDR3 spans 16 residues. CDR1 and CDR2 (germline): MDHEN, SYDVKM. Trimming cost V 3 bases and J 0 bases, with 12 bases left between them. Repertoires were generated with immunoSEQ multiplex PCR, while TCRdb's copy carries only in-frame clones and drops some. The sample shows about 350,000 clones, 75% to 90% of them seen only once. This record belongs to a study of Ad26.COV2.S vaccination and SARS-CoV-2 variants. Study results and caveats: Substantial breadth was reportedly displayed by spike-specific CD8+ and CD4+ T cell responses after vaccination.

Described treatment: approximately 18 received Ad26.COV2.S at low or high dose, single or two shots; five or six received placebo; per-sample allocation not given. Day 63 following the first vaccine or placebo injection was when the samples were taken. Source: peripheral blood, taken in a trial of Ad26.COV2.S vaccine versus placebo. The chain combines TRBV28 with TRBJ1-5; perhaps TRBD1 as D (5 bases). The receptor's source is a person aged 18-65 years who received the Ad26.COV2.S COVID-19 vaccine or a placebo. CDR3 DNA sequence: TGTGCCAGCAGTTTTCCCGGGGGGTTTAGCAATCAGCCCCAGCATTTT. Protein: CASSFPGGFSNQPQHF.